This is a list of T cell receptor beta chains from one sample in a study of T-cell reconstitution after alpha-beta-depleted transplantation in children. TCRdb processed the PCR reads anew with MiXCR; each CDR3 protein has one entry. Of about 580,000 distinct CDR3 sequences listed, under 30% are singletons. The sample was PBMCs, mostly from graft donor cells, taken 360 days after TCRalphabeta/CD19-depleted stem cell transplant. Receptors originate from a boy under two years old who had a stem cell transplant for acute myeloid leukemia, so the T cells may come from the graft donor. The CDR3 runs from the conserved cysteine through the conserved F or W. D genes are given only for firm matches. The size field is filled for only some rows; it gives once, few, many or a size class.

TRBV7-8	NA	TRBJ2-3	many	TGTGCCAGCAGCTTAGAGTCCTATCACCGGCCGGATACGCAGTATTTT	CASSLESYHRPDTQYF
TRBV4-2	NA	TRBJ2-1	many	TGTGCCAGCAGCGTTCGGGGTGCTGACAATGAGCAGTTCTTC	CASSVRGADNEQFF
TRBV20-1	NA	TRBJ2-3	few	TGCAGTGCTCACTTACGGTGGGGCACAGATACGCAGTATTTT	CSAHLRWGTDTQYF
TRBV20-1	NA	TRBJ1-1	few	TGCAGTGCTAGACCCCAGTGGGAGCGCGGAGCTTTCTTT	CSARPQWERGAFF
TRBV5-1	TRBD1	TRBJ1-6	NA	TGCGCCAGCAGCCGCATACAGGGGAACGATTCACCCCTCCACTTT	CASSRIQGNDSPLHF
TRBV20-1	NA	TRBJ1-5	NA	TGCAGTGCTAGAGATCTCGGGGCTCCTAGCAATCAGCCCCAGCATTTT	CSARDLGAPSNQPQHF
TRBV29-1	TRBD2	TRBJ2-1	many	TGCAGCGTTGAAGGGCTAGCGGGCCATGAGCAGTTCTTC	CSVEGLAGHEQFF
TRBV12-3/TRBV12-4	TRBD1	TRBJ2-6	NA	TGTGCCAGCACCCCCGGACAGGCGCACTCTGGGGCCAACGTCCTGACTTTC	CASTPGQAHSGANVLTF
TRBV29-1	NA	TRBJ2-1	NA	TGCAGCGTCCCTGGGGGCCGCTCCTACAATGAGCAGTTCTTC	CSVPGGRSYNEQFF
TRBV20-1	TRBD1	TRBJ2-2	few	TGCAGTGCTAGAGATTGGCCGGGACAGGCAGTCGGGGAGCTGTTTTTT	CSARDWPGQAVGELFF
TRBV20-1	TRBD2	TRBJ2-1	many	TGCAGTGCTAGTGCGGGATCTAGCGGGGCAAGCTCCTACAATGAGCAGTTCTTC	CSASAGSSGASSYNEQFF
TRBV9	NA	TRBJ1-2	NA	TGTGCCAGCAGGTCTACCCTTGCGGGGGGACTCTATGGCTACACCTTC	CASRSTLAGGLYGYTF
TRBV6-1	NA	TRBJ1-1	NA	TGTGCCAGCAGTACCGCCAATATGAACACTGAAGCTTTCTTT	CASSTANMNTEAFF
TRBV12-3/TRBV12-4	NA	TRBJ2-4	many	TGTGCCAGCAGTTCTTATGCCTACATTATGGCCAAAAACATTCAGTACTTC	CASSSYAYIMAKNIQYF
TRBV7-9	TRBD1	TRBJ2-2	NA	TGTGCCGGGGCCCGGGACAGAAACGCGAACACCGGGGAGCTGTTTTTT	CAGARDRNANTGELFF
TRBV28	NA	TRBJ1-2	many	TGTGCCAGCGACCGGGGGAATCCGGGCGTCTATGGCTACACCTTC	CASDRGNPGVYGYTF
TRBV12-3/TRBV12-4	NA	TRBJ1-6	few	TGTGCCAGCAGTTTCGTCAATGGGGCCCTCCACTTT	CASSFVNGALHF
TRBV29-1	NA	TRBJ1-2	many	TGCAGCGTTGAGGAGAGGGGATACTATGGCTACACCTTC	CSVEERGYYGYTF
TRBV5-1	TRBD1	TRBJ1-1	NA	TGCGCCAGCAGCTTTCTGTTCCGGGGACAAAGGGACAGGGTGATCGAGACTGAAGCTTTCTTT	CASSFLFRGQRDRVIETEAFF
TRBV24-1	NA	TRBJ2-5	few	TGTGCCACCAGTGGAGGGGGGACCCAAGAGACCCAGTACTTC	CATSGGGTQETQYF
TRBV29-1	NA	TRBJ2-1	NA	TGCAGCGCAATCAAAGGGCAGATCTACAATGAGCAGTTCTTC	CSAIKGQIYNEQFF
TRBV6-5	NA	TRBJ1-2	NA	TGTGCCAGCAGTTACTTTGCCGACAGAACCCGTTATGGCTACACCTTC	CASSYFADRTRYGYTF
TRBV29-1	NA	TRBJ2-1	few	TGCAGCGTTGACCGGGACCGATTGAATGAGCAGTTCTTC	CSVDRDRLNEQFF
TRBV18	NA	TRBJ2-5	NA	TGTGCCAGCTCACCGATGCTAGGGGGAGAGACCCAGTACTTC	CASSPMLGGETQYF
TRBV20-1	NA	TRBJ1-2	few	TGCAGTGCTAGAGAGTTAGGGGCCGATAACTATGGCTACACCTTC	CSARELGADNYGYTF
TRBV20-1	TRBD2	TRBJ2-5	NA	TGCAGTGCCTTGGGAGGGGTGCAAGAGACCCAGTACTTC	CSALGGVQETQYF
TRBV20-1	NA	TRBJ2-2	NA	TGCAGTGCTACCGGGTTACTGTGGACCGGGGAGCTGTTTTTT	CSATGLLWTGELFF
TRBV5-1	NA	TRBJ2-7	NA	TGCGCCAGCACTGGTCAGAGAAGCGACGAGCAGTACTTC	CASTGQRSDEQYF
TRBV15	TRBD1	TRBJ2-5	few	TGTGCCACCAGCAAAACCGGGACAGGGTCAGAGACCCAGTACTTC	CATSKTGTGSETQYF
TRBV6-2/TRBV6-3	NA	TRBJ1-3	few	TGTGCCAGCAGGCCGACACGTGGAAACACCATATATTTT	CASRPTRGNTIYF
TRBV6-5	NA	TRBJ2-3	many	TGTGCCAGCAGTTACTCGAGCCGCCAGGGACGGACGCAGTATTTT	CASSYSSRQGRTQYF
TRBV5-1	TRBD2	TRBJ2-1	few	TGCGCCAGCAGTGCCCCAATGACTAGCGGCAATGAGCAGTTCTTC	CASSAPMTSGNEQFF
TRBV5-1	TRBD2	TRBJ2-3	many	TGCGCCAGCGGTCGACTAGCGGGGGCAACAGATACGCAGTATTTT	CASGRLAGATDTQYF
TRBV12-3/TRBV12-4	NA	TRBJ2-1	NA	TGTGCCAGCAGTTCCCTTTCCGGACTGAGCTCCTACAATGAGCAGTTCTTC	CASSSLSGLSSYNEQFF
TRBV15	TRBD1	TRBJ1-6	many	TGTGCCACCAGCTTTCAGGACAGGGGGCGGTCACCCCTCCACTTT	CATSFQDRGRSPLHF
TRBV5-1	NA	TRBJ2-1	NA	TGCGCCAGCAGCTCCCCGAAACAGGAGATCTCCTACAATGAGCAGTTCTTC	CASSSPKQEISYNEQFF
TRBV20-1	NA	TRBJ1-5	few	TGCAGTGCTAGTGGATTTGAAAGCGGGTCTGATCAGCCCCAGCATTTT	CSASGFESGSDQPQHF
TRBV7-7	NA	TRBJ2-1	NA	TGTGCCAGCAGCTTAGATGTAGGGCGGAATGAGCAGTTCTTC	CASSLDVGRNEQFF
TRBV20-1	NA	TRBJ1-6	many	TGCAGTGCTAATACCCCGGGGTTAGGTTCACCCCTCCACTTT	CSANTPGLGSPLHF
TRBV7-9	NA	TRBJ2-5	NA	TGTGCCAGCAGCTTCGGGGGTTTGAGGGAGACCCAGTACTTC	CASSFGGLRETQYF
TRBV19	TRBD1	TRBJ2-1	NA	TGTGCCAGTAGTAAAGACAGGGGGCGTTATGAGCAGTTCTTC	CASSKDRGRYEQFF
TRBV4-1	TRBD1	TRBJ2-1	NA	TGCGCCAGCAGCCACCCAGTATGGGGACAGAAGTACAATGAGCAGTTCTTC	CASSHPVWGQKYNEQFF
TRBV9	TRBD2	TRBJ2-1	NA	TGTGCCAGCAGCGTAGCGGGCGGGGGGGCGTACAATGAGCAGTTCTTC	CASSVAGGGAYNEQFF
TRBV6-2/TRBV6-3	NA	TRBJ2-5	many	TGTGCCAGCAGCCGCCCGGGGAACAGCAATGATTGGACCCAGTACTTC	CASSRPGNSNDWTQYF
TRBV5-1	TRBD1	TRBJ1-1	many	TGCGCCAGCAGCTTGGAGGCGAAGGGGGCGAACACTGAAGCTTTCTTT	CASSLEAKGANTEAFF
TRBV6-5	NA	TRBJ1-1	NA	TGTGCCAGCAGTTACTCGAAGGGTCGGGAAGCTTTCTTT	CASSYSKGREAFF
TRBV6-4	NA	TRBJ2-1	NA	TGTGCCAGCATGGCCCCCGGGCCCGCTCTCTACAATGAGCAGTTCTTC	CASMAPGPALYNEQFF
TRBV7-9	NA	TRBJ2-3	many	TGTGCCAGCAGCTCCACCCGAACAGGGCGCTTCACAGATACGCAGTATTTT	CASSSTRTGRFTDTQYF
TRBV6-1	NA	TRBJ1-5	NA	TGTGCCAGCACCCCTCATGTCCAGGGTGGCAATCAGCCCCAGCATTTT	CASTPHVQGGNQPQHF
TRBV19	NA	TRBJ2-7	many	TGTGCCAGTAGTATCGATGGGGGCGTCTCGGTCGAGCAGTACTTC	CASSIDGGVSVEQYF
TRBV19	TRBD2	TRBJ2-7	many	TGTGCCAGTAGTCCCCGGGAGGGTCCCTACGAGCAGTACTTC	CASSPREGPYEQYF